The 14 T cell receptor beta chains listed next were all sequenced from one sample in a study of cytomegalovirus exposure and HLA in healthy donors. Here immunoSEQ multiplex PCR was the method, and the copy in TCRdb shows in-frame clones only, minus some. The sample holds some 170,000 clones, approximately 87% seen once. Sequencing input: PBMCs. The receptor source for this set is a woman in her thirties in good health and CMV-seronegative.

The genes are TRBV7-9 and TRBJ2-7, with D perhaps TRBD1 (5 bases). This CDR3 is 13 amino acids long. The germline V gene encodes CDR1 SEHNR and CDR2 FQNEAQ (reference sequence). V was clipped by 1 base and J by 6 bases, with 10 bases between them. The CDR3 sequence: CASSLVRVPEQYF. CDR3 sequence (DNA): TGTGCCAGCAGCTTAGTCAGGGTACCCGAGCAGTACTTC.

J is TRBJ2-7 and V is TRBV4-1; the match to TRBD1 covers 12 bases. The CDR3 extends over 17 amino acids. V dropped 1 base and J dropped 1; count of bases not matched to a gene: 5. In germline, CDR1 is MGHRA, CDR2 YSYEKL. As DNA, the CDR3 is TGCGCCAGCAGCCAAGTAAGGGGACAGGGGGCTTCCTACGAGCAGTACTTC. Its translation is CASSQVRGQGASYEQYF.

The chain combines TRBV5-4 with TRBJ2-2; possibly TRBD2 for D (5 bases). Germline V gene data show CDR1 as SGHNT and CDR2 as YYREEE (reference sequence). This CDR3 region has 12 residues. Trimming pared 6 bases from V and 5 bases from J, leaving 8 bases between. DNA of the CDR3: TGTGCCAGCACGGAGCGGACCGGGGAGCTGTTTTTT. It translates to CASTERTGELFF.

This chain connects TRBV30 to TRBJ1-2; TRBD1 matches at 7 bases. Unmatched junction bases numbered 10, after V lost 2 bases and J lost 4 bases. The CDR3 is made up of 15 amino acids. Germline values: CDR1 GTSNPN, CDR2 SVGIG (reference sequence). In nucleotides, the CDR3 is TGTGCCTGGAGTCGGAAGGGACAGCTTTTCTATGGCTACACCTTC. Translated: CAWSRKGQLFYGYTF.

The CDR3 DNA reads TGTGCCAGCAGCCAATGGGGGGGGGAGCACGAGCAGTACTTC. Amino acids: CASSQWGGEHEQYF. The chain recombines TRBV7-9 with TRBJ2-7; 7 nucleotides match TRBD2. The CDR3 loop spans 14 amino acids. V lost 5 bases to trimming and J lost 5 bases; unmatched junction nucleotides: 9. Per the germline V gene, CDR1 is SEHNR and CDR2 is FQNEAQ (reference sequence).

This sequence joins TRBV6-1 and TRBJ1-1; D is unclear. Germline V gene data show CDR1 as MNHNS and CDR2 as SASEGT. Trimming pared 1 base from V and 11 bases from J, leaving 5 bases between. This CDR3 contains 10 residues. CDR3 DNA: TGTGCCAGCAGTGAAGGACTGGCTTTCTTT. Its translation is CASSEGLAFF.

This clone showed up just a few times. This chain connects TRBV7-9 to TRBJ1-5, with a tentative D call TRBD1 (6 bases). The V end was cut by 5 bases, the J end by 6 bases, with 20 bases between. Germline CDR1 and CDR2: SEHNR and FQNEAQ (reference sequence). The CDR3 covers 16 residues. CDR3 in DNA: TGTGCCAGCAGCCTCGGGTCCCAGGGGATTGGTCAGCCCCAGCATTTT. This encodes CASSLGSQGIGQPQHF.

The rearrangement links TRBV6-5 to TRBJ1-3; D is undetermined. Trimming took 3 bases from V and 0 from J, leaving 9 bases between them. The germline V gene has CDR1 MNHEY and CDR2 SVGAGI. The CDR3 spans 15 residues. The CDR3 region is CASSYNPFSGNTIYF. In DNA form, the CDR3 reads TGTGCCAGCAGTTATAATCCTTTCTCTGGAAACACCATATATTTT.

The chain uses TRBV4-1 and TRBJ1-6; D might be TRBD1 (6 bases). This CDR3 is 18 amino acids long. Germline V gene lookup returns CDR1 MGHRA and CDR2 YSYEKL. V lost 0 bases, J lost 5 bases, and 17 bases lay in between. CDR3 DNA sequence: TGCGCCAGCAGCCAAGACTCGGGGGGCAGGGCGAATAATTCACCCCTCCACTTT. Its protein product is CASSQDSGGRANNSPLHF.

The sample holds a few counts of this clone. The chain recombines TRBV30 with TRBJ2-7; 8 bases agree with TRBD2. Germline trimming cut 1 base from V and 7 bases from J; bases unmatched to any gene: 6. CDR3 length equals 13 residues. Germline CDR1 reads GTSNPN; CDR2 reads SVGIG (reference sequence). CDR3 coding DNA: TGTGCCTGGAGTGGGCTAGCGGGTCGGGAGCAGTACTTC. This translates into CAWSGLAGREQYF.

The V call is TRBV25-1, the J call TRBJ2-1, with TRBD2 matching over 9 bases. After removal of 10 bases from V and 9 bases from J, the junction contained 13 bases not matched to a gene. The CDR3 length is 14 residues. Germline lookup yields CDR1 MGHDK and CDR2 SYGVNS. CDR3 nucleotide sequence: TGTGCCACCTCAAGAGTAGCGGGGGTTAGTGAGCAGTTCTTC. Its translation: CATSRVAGVSEQFF. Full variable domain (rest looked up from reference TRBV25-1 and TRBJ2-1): EADIYQTPRYLVIGTGKKITLECSQTMGHDKMYWYQQDPGMELHLIHYSYGVNSTEKGDLSSESTVSRIRTEHFPLTLESARPSHTSQYLCATSRVAGVSEQFFGPGTRLTVL.

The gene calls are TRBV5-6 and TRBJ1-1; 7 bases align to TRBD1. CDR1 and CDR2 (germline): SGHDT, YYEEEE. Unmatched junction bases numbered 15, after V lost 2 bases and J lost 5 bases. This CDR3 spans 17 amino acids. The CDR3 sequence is CASSLYRGNSPVTEAFF. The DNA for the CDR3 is TGTGCCAGCAGCTTATACAGGGGAAATAGCCCAGTAACTGAAGCTTTCTTT.

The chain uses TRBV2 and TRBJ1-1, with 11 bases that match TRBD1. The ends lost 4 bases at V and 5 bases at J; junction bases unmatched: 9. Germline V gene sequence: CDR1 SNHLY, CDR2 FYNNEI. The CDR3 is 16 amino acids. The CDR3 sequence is CASSVKGTGGRTEAFF. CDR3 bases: TGTGCCAGCAGTGTAAAAGGGACAGGGGGGAGGACTGAAGCTTTCTTT.

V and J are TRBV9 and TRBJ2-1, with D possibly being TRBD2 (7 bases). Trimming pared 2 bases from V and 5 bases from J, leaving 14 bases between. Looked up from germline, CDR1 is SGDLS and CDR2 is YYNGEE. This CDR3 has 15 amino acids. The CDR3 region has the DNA TGTGCCAGCAGCGTTGGCGGGGGCCCCCACAATGAGCAGTTCTTC. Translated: CASSVGGGPHNEQFF.